The 19 T cell receptor beta chains listed next were all sequenced from one sample in a study of T cell changes during pregnancy in multiple sclerosis. Some clones are missing from TCRdb's copy, which holds only in-frame ones; the method was immunoSEQ multiplex PCR. The data show about 57,000 clones, 70% to 90% seen once. The sample was peripheral blood, taken after pregnancy. These TCRs come from a female donor with multiple sclerosis, enrolled in a pregnancy study.

The chain employs TRBV18 and TRBJ1-1; D is undetermined. Germline CDR1 and CDR2: KGHSH and LQKENI. The CDR3 contains 15 residues. V shed 0 bases and J shed 0 bases, with 8 bases lying between them. For the CDR3, the DNA is TGTGCCAGCTCACCACCGCACTCCATGAACACTGAAGCTTTCTTT. Its protein product is CASSPPHSMNTEAFF.

The V gene is TRBV2, the J gene TRBJ1-2; D is unresolved. Germline V lookup: CDR1 SNHLY, CDR2 FYNNEI. The CDR3 length is 12 residues. Trimming left V 4 bases short and J 2 bases short, with 5 bases between. Written as DNA, the CDR3 is TGTGCCAGCAGTGCGGGAAACTATGGCTACACCTTC. It translates to CASSAGNYGYTF.

V usage is TRBV11-2 and J usage is TRBJ1-6, with 8 bases that match TRBD1. Germline-derived CDR1 and CDR2 are SGHAT and FQNNGV. With V trimmed by 0 bases and J by 12 bases, 10 bases remained unmatched. This CDR3 is built from 16 residues. CDR3 DNA sequence: TGTGCCAGCAGCTTAGACCCGGCCAGGGGGCGGCAACCCCTCCACTTT. Translating gives CASSLDPARGRQPLHF.

The rearrangement links TRBV27 to TRBJ2-5; 7 bases match TRBD1. The CDR3 is 14 amino acids. Germline CDR1 reads MNHEY; CDR2 reads SMNVEV (reference sequence). V shed 2 bases, J shed 1 base, and the junction held 1 base outside the gene matches. The CDR3 region is CASSLRDSQETQYF. The CDR3 DNA is TGTGCCAGCAGTTTACGGGACAGCCAAGAGACCCAGTACTTC.

The chain joins TRBV6-6 to TRBJ1-5; perhaps TRBD1 as D (5 bases). Germline V CDR1 and CDR2: MNHNY, SVGAGI (reference sequence). The CDR3 totals 14 residues. V was clipped by 2 bases and J by 5 bases, with 10 bases between them. The CDR3, as DNA: TGTGCCAGCAGTTACGACAGCAACTATCAGCCCCAGCATTTT. It codes for CASSYDSNYQPQHF.

The CDR3 region is CASSLGLADSNEQFF. CDR3 bases: TGTGCCAGCAGCTTGGGACTAGCGGACAGCAATGAGCAGTTCTTC. J is TRBJ2-1 and V is TRBV7-9; 11 positions match TRBD2. The CDR3 runs to 15 residues. Germline-derived CDR1 and CDR2 are SEHNR and FQNEAQ (reference sequence). The junction had 4 bases not matched to a gene; V was cut back by 3 bases and J by 6 bases.

The chain carries TRBV19 and TRBJ1-6; no clear D. CDR3 length: 15 amino acids. Trimming pared 3 bases from V and 10 bases from J, leaving 16 bases between. The germline CDR1 and CDR2 sequences are LNHDA and SQIVND (reference sequence). The CDR3 sequence is CASSMSGLDDSPLHF. The CDR3 region has the DNA TGTGCCAGTAGTATGTCTGGGCTTGATGACTCACCCCTCCACTTT. The full variable domain, with the rest looked up from reference TRBV19 and TRBJ1-6, is DGGITQSPKYLFRKEGQNVTLSCEQNLNHDAMYWYRQDPGQGLRLIYYSQIVNDFQKGDIAEGYSVSREKKESFPLTVTSAQKNPTAFYLCASSMSGLDDSPLHFGNGTRLTVT.

CDR3 coding DNA: TGTGCCAGCAGCTTGGACCACTTCTCTGGAAACACCATATATTTT. It specifies CASSLDHFSGNTIYF. V is TRBV5-4 and J is TRBJ1-3; D unresolved. Between the trimmed V and J ends, which lost 0 bases and 0 bases, there was a span of 7 bases. The germline gives CDR1 SGHNT, CDR2 YYREEE (reference sequence). The CDR3 loop spans 15 amino acids.

The chain recombines TRBV4-2 with TRBJ2-1, with 10 bases matching TRBD2. From germline, CDR1 is LGHNA and CDR2 YNFKEQ. The trim removed 0 bases at V and 2 bases at J, leaving 4 bases unmatched. The CDR3 is 17 residues long. The CDR3 loop is CASSQDSLAGAYNEQFF. The CDR3, as DNA: TGTGCCAGCAGCCAAGATAGTCTAGCGGGGGCCTACAATGAGCAGTTCTTC.

CDR3 protein: CASSLAGNQPQHF. The CDR3 DNA reads as TGTGCCAGCAGCTTGGCCGGCAATCAGCCCCAGCATTTT. The J gene is TRBJ1-5, the V gene TRBV5-5; D call uncertain. The CDR3 length is 13 residues. Germline V gives CDR1 SGHKS, CDR2 YYEKEE (reference sequence). Trimming removed 0 bases at V and 2 bases at J, with 3 bases between.

The rearrangement uses TRBV10-3 and TRBJ1-6; weak D call: TRBD1 (5 bases). V dropped 7 bases and J dropped 7 bases, with 14 bases sitting between them. This CDR3 is built from 14 residues. In germline, CDR1 is ENHRY, CDR2 SYGVKD. The CDR3 reads CAIKRGEVNSPLHF. DNA for the CDR3: TGTGCCATCAAACGGGGGGAAGTGAATTCACCCCTCCACTTT.

The gene calls are TRBV4-3 and TRBJ1-1; TRBD1 aligns across 8 bases. With V trimmed by 1 base and J by 7 bases, 11 bases remained unmatched. The CDR3 has 16 amino acids. Germline values: CDR1 LGHNA, CDR2 YSLEER. The CDR3 loop reads CASSQARSGGQIEAFF. CDR3 bases: TGCGCCAGCAGCCAAGCAAGATCAGGGGGCCAGATTGAAGCTTTCTTT.

The V call is TRBV27, the J call TRBJ1-5; D not resolved. CDR1 is MNHEY and CDR2 is SMNVEV in the germline V gene (reference sequence). The CDR3 is 15 residues long. Trimming removed 1 base at V and 7 bases at J, with 14 bases between. The CDR3 reads CASSLLDGPGQPQHF. In nucleotides, the CDR3 is TGTGCCAGCAGTTTATTGGATGGCCCGGGGCAGCCCCAGCATTTT.

The chain joins TRBV5-1 to TRBJ2-3; 7 nucleotides agree with TRBD2. Germline lookup yields CDR1 SGHRS and CDR2 YFSETQ. CDR3 size: 16 residues. With 2 bases clipped from V and 0 bases from J, the junction kept 6 bases outside the gene matches. The CDR3 reads CASSFSASGSTDTQYF. CDR3 coding DNA: TGCGCCAGCAGCTTTTCCGCTAGCGGTAGCACAGATACGCAGTATTTT.

CDR3 residues: CASSLTGTGSTDTQYF. In DNA, the CDR3 is TGTGCCAGCTCACTTACAGGGACGGGGAGCACAGATACGCAGTATTTT. J is TRBJ2-3 and V is TRBV18; tentatively, D is TRBD1 (6 bases). The CDR3 has 16 amino acids. V was cut by 4 bases and J by 0 bases, with 14 bases left in between. Germline values: CDR1 KGHSH, CDR2 LQKENI.

This clone appeared once. The V gene is TRBV18, the J gene TRBJ1-1; a weak D match, TRBD1 (5 bases). V lost 2 bases and J lost 8, with 9 bases in between. The germline CDR1 and CDR2 sequences are KGHSH and LQKENI. This CDR3 comprises 12 residues. The CDR3 spells CASSPMEGEAFF. CDR3 in DNA: TGTGCCAGCTCACCAATGGAGGGGGAAGCTTTCTTT.

The V and J genes are TRBV18 and TRBJ1-5; D is possibly TRBD1 (5 bases). Per the germline V gene, CDR1 is KGHSH and CDR2 is LQKENI. V shed 3 bases and J shed 5 bases, with 8 bases lying between them. This CDR3 has 13 amino acids. The CDR3 sequence is CASSPETDQPQHF. Here the CDR3 DNA reads TGTGCCAGCTCACCGGAGACAGATCAGCCCCAGCATTTT.

This chain connects TRBV19 to TRBJ2-1; TRBD2 matches 12 bases. This CDR3 comprises 16 residues. J lost 2 bases, V lost 8 bases, and 7 bases had no gene match. CDR1 is LNHDA, CDR2 SQIVND, per germline (reference sequence). CDR3 in DNA: TGTGCCAGTTGCCCTAGGACTAGCGGGGCCTACAATGAGCAGTTCTTC. Its protein is CASCPRTSGAYNEQFF. Complete variable domain (other parts from reference TRBV19 and TRBJ2-1): DGGITQSPKYLFRKEGQNVTLSCEQNLNHDAMYWYRQDPGQGLRLIYYSQIVNDFQKGDIAEGYSVSREKKESFPLTVTSAQKNPTAFYLCASCPRTSGAYNEQFFGPGTRLTVL.

The chain couples TRBV13 to TRBJ2-7; 8 nucleotides match TRBD1. This CDR3 region has 14 residues. The V gene end was trimmed by 3 bases and the J gene end by 0 bases; junction bases not matched to a gene: 1. CDR1 is PRHDT, CDR2 FYEKMQ, per germline (reference sequence). The CDR3 DNA follows: TGTGCCAGCAGCTTCGACAGGGGCTCCTACGAGCAGTACTTC. Its translation: CASSFDRGSYEQYF. The variable domain in full, with the rest retrieved from reference TRBV13 and TRBJ2-7, is AAGVIQSPRHLIKEKRETATLKCYPIPRHDTVYWYQQGPGQDPQFLISFYEKMQSDKGSIPDRFSAQQFSDYHSELNMSSLELGDSALYFCASSFDRGSYEQYFGPGTRLTVT.